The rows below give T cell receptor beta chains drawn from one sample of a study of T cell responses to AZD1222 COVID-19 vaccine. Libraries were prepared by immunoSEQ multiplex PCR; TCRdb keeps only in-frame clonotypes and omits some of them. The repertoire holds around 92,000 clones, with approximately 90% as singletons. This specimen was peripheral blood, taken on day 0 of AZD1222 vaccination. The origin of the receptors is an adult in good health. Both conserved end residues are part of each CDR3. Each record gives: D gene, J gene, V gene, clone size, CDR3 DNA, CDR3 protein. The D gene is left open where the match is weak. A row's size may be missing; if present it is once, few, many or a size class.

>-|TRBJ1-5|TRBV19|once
TGTGCCAGTAGTAATCAGCGCAATCAGCCCCAGCATTTT
CASSNQRNQPQHF
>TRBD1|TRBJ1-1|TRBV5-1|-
TGCGCCAGCAGCTTTCCAGGGGGCCCCACTGAAGCTTTCTTT
CASSFPGGPTEAFF
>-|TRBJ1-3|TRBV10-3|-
TGTGCCATCAGTGAGTCTTTGCTCCCTGGAAACACCATATATTTT
CAISESLLPGNTIYF
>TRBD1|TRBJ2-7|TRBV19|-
TGTGCCAGTAGTATGGGACAGGGGATATCCTACGAGCAGTACTTC
CASSMGQGISYEQYF
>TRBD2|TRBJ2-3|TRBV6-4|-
TGTGCCAGCAGTGAAGCGGGGGGCACAGATACGCAGTATTTT
CASSEAGGTDTQYF
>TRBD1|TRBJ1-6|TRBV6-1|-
TGTGCCAGCAGTGCCACAGGGGTCTTCACTAATTCACCCCTCCACTTT
CASSATGVFTNSPLHF
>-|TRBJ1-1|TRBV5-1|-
TGCGCCAGCAGCTTCCGGGGCGAGACTGAAGCTTTCTTT
CASSFRGETEAFF
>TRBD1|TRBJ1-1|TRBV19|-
TGTGCCGCAGGGGGAGAAGTTAACACTGAAGCTTTCTTT
CAAGGEVNTEAFF
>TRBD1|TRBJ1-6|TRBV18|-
TGTGCCAGCTCACGGGACAGGGGGAGGAATTCACCCCTCCACTTT
CASSRDRGRNSPLHF
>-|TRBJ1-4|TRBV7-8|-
TGTGCCAGCAGCTTAGGGACGCTTAATGAAAAACTGTTTTTT
CASSLGTLNEKLFF
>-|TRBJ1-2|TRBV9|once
TGTGCCAGCAGTGATGACAGGTTTTACTATGGCTACACCTTC
CASSDDRFYYGYTF
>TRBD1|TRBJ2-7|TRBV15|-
TGTGCCACCAGCACGACAGGGAAGGAGCAGTACTTC
CATSTTGKEQYF
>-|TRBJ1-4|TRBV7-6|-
TGTGCCAGCAGTTTATCGGGGGGGGATGAAAAACTGTTTTTT
CASSLSGGDEKLFF
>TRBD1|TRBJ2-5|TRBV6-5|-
TGTGCCAGCAGGGTGGGGACAGTCCAAGAGACCCAGTACTTC
CASRVGTVQETQYF
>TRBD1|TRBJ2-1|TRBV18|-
TGTGCCAGCTCACCACCGGGACAGCCGTCTGATGAGCAGTTCTTC
CASSPPGQPSDEQFF
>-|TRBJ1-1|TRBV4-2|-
TGTGCCAGCAGCCCGAGTGGGGCTTCGAACACTGAAGCTTTCTTT
CASSPSGASNTEAFF
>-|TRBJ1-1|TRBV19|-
TGTGCCAGTAGTCAACAGAAAAACACTGAAGCTTTCTTT
CASSQQKNTEAFF